These 4 T cell receptor beta chains came from one sample sequenced in a study of T-cell memory formation after mild COVID-19. One entry per CDR3 protein results from TCRdb running MiXCR on the 5' RACE reads. Of roughly 250,000 distinct CDR3 sequences in the sample, approximately 15% were seen once. The sequenced sample was PBMCs or a T cell subset sorted from them (not recorded which). The receptors come from a man between 18 and 29 years old who had mild COVID-19 (a few samples of this study predate the infection). Cell type and time point are not known.

This clonotype was detected only a few times. The chain employs TRBV5-1 and TRBJ2-6; D gene ambiguous. The V and J ends lost 4 bases and 0 bases respectively, with 8 bases between them. This CDR3 has 15 amino acids. Germline V lookup: CDR1 SGHRS, CDR2 YFSETQ. CDR3 DNA: TGCGCCAGCAGCCCGGTAGCCTCTGGGGCCAACGTCCTGACTTTC. Its protein is CASSPVASGANVLTF.

The rearrangement links TRBV20-1 to TRBJ1-4; the D is unclear. The CDR3 totals 14 residues. The V gene's germline CDR1 is DFQATT and CDR2 SNEGSKA (reference sequence). Trimming cost V 0 bases and J 5 bases, with 10 bases left between them. The CDR3 region is CSARDIMENEKLFF. In DNA, the CDR3 is TGCAGTGCTAGAGATATTATGGAAAATGAAAAACTGTTTTTT.

This clonotype was recorded many times. The chain combines TRBV12-3 or TRBV12-4 with TRBJ1-1; the D is unclear. The ends were cut back, 7 bases at V and 4 bases at J, with 16 bases in the middle. This CDR3 contains 14 residues. CDR3 DNA: TGTGCCAGCAAACTAGACCCCCGGAGCACTGAAGCTTTCTTT. Translated: CASKLDPRSTEAFF.

The chain couples TRBV12-3 or TRBV12-4 to TRBJ1-2, with D possibly matching TRBD1 (6 bases). V dropped 5 bases and J dropped 7 bases, with 26 bases sitting between them. The CDR3 sequence is 17 residues long. CDR3 region: CASSPSFRGGLFFGYTF. CDR3 bases: TGTGCCAGCAGTCCAAGTTTCAGGGGAGGGTTGTTCTTTGGCTACACCTTC.